This TCR beta chain was sequenced in a study of blood T cell repertoires in COVID-19 (dated by TCRdb to about 2020). The study in broad terms: Samples from collaborators originated in the United States, Italy and Spain and spanned both the acute and convalescent phases of COVID-19. A freely available public database, intended as a resource for researchers studying the immune response to SARS-CoV-2, is where the repertoires were released. A de-identified subject ID, COVID-19 status, age in years and sex were almost always included in the sample metadata. Samples were obtained from the ongoing ImmuneRACE study (first 160 participants) and from approximately 1,200 subjects provided by 6 global collaborators. Subjects who had been exposed to COVID-19, were actively infected with it, or had recovered from it provided the deeply sampled blood TCRbeta repertoires that made up the dataset. Where available, HLA class I and class II types were obtained from metadata supplied by the sample provider rather than from assay-based typing. The prospective study material was composed of cDNA or gDNA derived from T cells, B-cell-depleted T cells, or PBMCs. The research as a whole found: Clinical and demographic metadata were provided uncurated, with the amount varying by source and participant.

This clone was counted between two and nine times. There is no known antigen for this receptor. No base quality information exists; no much larger clone differs at one position. The germline V gene (reference sequence) sets CDR1 to SEHNR and CDR2 to FQNEAQ. The CDR3 runs 17 amino acids, cysteine and phenylalanine included. Only the CDR3 DNA is retained, 51 bases long and in frame from the first base. The V end gives up 5 bases and the J end 4 bases, leaving 15 bases in the junction not matched to a gene. TCRbeta CDR3 regions were amplified from genomic DNA using the immunoSEQ Assay, a bias-controlled multiplex PCR. As for the original processing: Within the assay, amplification of reference gene primers was used to estimate how many nucleated cells each sample contained. To quantify the absolute abundance of each unique TCRbeta CDR3 rearrangement, sequence reads were collapsed and filtered. For each sample, productive Simpson clonality was calculated as the square root of Simpson's diversity index over productive rearrangements. TCRdb took over this immuneACCESS table, retaining in-frame rearrangements with V and J assigned. Such tables are incomplete; in checked studies, under half of the missing clones stem from an unresolved V gene, and the remainder is unexplained. Clone size and the V and J calls come from that table; the DNA yielded D and trimming. Within this sample are tens of thousands of clones, with roughly 79% of them counted one time only. The ten largest clones capture approximately 5.7% of the sample.

Collaborating institutions collected whole blood in K2EDTA tubes following their own protocols. For TCRbeta analysis, collaborator samples were shipped as frozen whole blood, as isolated PBMCs, or as DNA extracted from either sample type. The sequence was collected from a woman aged 55-70 years with acute or convalescent COVID-19. Specimen: peripheral blood. The receptor chain draws on TRBV7-9 and TRBJ1-1, with TRBD1 matching 8 junction bases. The CDR3 protein is CASSRRTGQGRGTEAFF. The nucleotide sequence reads as follows: TGTGCCAGCAGCCGCCGGACAGGGCAGGGAAGAGGCACTGAAGCTTTCTTT.